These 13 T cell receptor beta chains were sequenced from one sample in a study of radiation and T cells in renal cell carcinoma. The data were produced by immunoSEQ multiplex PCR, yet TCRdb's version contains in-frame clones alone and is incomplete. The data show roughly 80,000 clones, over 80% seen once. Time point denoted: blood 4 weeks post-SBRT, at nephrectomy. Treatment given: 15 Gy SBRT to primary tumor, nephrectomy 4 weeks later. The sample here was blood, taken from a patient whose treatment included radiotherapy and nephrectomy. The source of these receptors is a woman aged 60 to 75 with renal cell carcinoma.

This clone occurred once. This CDR3 reads CASSLVLGGELFF. In nucleotides, the CDR3 is TGTGCCAGCAGCTTAGTCCTAGGCGGGGAGCTGTTTTTT. The chain combines TRBV11-3 with TRBJ2-2; no clear D. The germline V gene has CDR1 SGHNT and CDR2 YENEEA. V shed 1 base and J shed 7 bases, with 7 bases lying between them. There are 13 residues in the CDR3.

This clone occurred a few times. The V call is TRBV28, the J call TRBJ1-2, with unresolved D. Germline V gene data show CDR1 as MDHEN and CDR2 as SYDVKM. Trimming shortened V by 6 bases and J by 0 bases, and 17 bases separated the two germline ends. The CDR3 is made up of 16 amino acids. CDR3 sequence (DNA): TGTGCCAGCAGGGGTTTTGGACTTTTAACTAACTATGGCTACACCTTC. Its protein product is CASRGFGLLTNYGYTF.

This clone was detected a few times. CDR3: CASKEGGIEAFF. The CDR3 coding sequence is TGTGCCAGTAAGGAGGGGGGGATTGAAGCTTTCTTT. The chain is built from TRBV19 and TRBJ1-1; tentative D call: TRBD1 (6 bases). This CDR3 is 12 amino acids long. The germline V gene encodes CDR1 LNHDA and CDR2 SQIVND (reference sequence). V lost 7 bases and J lost 7, with 13 bases in between.

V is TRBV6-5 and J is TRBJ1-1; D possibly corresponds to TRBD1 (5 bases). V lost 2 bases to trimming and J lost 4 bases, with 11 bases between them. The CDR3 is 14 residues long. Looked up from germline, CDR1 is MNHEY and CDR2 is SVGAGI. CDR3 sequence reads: CASSYGAGSTEAFF. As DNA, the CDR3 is TGTGCCAGCAGTTACGGGGCAGGGAGCACTGAAGCTTTCTTT.

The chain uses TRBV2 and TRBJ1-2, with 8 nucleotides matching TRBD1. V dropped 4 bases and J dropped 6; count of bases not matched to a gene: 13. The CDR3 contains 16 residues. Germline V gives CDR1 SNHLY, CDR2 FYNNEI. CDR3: CASSVKRGTGGNGYTF. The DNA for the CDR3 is TGTGCCAGCAGTGTAAAGAGGGGGACAGGCGGGAATGGCTACACCTTC.

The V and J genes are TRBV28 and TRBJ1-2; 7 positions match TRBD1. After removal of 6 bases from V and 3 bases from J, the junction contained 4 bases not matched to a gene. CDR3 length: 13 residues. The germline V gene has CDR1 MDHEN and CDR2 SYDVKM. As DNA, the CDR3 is TGTGCCAGCAGGGGGACAGTTGACTATGGCTACACCTTC. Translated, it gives CASRGTVDYGYTF.

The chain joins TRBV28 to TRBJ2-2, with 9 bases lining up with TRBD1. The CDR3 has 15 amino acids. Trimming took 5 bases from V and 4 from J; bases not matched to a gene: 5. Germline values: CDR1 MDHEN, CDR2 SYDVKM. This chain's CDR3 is CASSNRGRGTGELFF. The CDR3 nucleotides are TGTGCCAGCAGTAACAGGGGGCGCGGCACCGGGGAGCTGTTTTTT.

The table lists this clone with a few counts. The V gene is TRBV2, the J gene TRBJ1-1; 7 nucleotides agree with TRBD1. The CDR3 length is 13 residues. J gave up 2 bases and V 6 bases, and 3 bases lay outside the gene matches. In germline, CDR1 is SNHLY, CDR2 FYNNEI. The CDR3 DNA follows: TGTGCCAGCAGGACAGGGATCAACACTGAAGCTTTCTTT. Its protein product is CASRTGINTEAFF. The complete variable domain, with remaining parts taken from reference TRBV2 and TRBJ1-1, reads EPEVTQTPSHQVTQMGQEVILRCVPISNHLYFYWYRQILGQKVEFLVSFYNNEISEKSEIFDDQFSVERPDGSNFTLKIRSTKLEDSAMYFCASRTGINTEAFFGQGTRLTVV.

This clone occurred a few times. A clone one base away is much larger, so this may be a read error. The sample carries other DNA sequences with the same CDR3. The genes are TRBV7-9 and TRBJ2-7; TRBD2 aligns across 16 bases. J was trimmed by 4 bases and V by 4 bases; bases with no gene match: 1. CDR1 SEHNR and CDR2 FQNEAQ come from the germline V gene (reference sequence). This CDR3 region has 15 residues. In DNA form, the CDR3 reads TGTGCCAGCAGCTCGGGACTAGCGGGGGGGTACGAGCAGTACTTC. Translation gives CASSSGLAGGYEQYF.

CDR3 in amino acids: CASSQAAAPPRALYEQYF. Here the CDR3 DNA reads TGTGCCAGCAGCCAAGCCGCGGCTCCCCCCCGCGCCCTGTACGAGCAGTACTTC. The chain has TRBV4-2 and TRBJ2-7; no definite D call. The CDR3 has 18 residues. Germline CDR1 LGHNA, CDR2 YNFKEQ. V was shortened by 1 base and J by 4 bases, with 23 bases between the two germline ends.

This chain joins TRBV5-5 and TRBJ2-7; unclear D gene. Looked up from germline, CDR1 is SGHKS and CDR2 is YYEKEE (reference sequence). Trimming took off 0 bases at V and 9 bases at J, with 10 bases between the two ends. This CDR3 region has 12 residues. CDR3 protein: CASSLGSYGQYF. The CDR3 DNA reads TGTGCCAGCAGCTTGGGTTCCTATGGGCAGTACTTC.

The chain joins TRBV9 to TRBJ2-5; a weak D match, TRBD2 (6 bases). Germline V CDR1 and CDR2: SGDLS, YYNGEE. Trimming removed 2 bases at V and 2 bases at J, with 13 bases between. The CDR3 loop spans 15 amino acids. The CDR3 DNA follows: TGTGCCAGCAGCGTTAGTTTGGCGGGGCAAGAGACCCAGTACTTC. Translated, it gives CASSVSLAGQETQYF.

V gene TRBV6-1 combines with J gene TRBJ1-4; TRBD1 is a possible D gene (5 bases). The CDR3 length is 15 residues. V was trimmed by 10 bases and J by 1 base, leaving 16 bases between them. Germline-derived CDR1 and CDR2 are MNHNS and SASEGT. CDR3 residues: CATSRGGQTNEKLFF. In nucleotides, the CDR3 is TGTGCCACATCTCGCGGGGGTCAAACTAATGAAAAACTGTTTTTT.